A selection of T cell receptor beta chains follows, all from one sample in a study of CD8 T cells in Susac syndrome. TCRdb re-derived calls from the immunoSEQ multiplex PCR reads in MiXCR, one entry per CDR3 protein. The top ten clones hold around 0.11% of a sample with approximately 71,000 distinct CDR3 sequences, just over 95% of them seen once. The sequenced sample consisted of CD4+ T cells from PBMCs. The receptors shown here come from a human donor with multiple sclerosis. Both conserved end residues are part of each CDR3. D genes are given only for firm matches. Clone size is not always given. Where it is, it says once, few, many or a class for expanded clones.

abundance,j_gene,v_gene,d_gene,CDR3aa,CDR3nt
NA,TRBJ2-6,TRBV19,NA,CASSSWGWGHRSGANVLTF,TGTGCCAGTAGTTCTTGGGGGTGGGGACACCGCTCTGGGGCCAACGTCCTGACTTTC
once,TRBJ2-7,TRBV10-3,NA,CAISSWEYEQYF,TGTGCCATCAGTTCGTGGGAATACGAGCAGTACTTC
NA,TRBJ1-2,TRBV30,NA,CAWKSGGVTTTYGYTF,TGTGCCTGGAAGTCCGGGGGAGTAACTACGACCTATGGCTACACCTTC
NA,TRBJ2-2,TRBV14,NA,CASSPLRGISNTGELFF,TGTGCCAGCAGCCCCCTCCGGGGCATATCGAACACCGGGGAGCTGTTTTTT
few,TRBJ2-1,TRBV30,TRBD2,CAWSVSRLAGGYEQFF,TGTGCCTGGAGTGTCAGTAGACTAGCGGGGGGTTATGAGCAGTTCTTC
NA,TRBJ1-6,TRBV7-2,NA,CASSPIGAGNSPLHF,TGTGCCAGCAGCCCCATCGGGGCAGGGAATTCACCCCTCCACTTT
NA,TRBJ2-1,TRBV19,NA,CASSIVGLASSYNEQFF,TGTGCCAGTAGTATAGTTGGGCTAGCGAGCTCCTACAATGAGCAGTTCTTC
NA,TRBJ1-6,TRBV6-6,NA,CASSYRGGPDSPLHF,TGTGCCAGCAGTTACCGGGGGGGCCCAGATTCACCCCTCCACTTT
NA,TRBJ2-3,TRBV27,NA,CASSLGYRRTDTQYF,TGTGCCAGCAGTTTGGGCTACCGAAGGACAGATACGCAGTATTTT
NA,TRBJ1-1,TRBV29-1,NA,CSACDTQGTEAFF,TGCAGCGCCTGTGACACCCAGGGCACTGAAGCTTTCTTT
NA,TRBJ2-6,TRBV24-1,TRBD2,CATSDFAGDGANVLTF,TGTGCCACCAGTGATTTCGCGGGGGACGGGGCCAACGTCCTGACTTTC
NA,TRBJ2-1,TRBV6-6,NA,CASRTRTASSYNEQFF,TGTGCCAGCAGAACTAGGACAGCTAGCTCCTACAATGAGCAGTTCTTC
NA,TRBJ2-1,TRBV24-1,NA,CATSDRGGSAYNEQFF,TGTGCCACCAGTGACCGAGGGGGATCAGCCTACAATGAGCAGTTCTTC
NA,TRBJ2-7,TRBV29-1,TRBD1,CSVEPRTRQGTHEQYF,TGCAGCGTTGAACCCAGAACTAGACAGGGGACCCACGAGCAGTACTTC
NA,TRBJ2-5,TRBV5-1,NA,CASSFKGDETQYF,TGCGCCAGCAGCTTCAAGGGGGATGAGACCCAGTACTTC
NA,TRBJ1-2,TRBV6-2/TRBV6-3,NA,CASSWRRGGGYTF,TGTGCCAGCAGTTGGAGGCGGGGTGGTGGCTACACCTTC
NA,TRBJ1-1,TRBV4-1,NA,CASSQGRGRGGVGVVTEAFF,TGCGCCAGCAGCCAAGGTCGTGGACGAGGGGGGGTCGGGGTGGTCACTGAAGCTTTCTTT
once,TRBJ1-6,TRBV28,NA,CASNAWGRSYNSPLHF,TGTGCCAGCAACGCATGGGGACGATCCTATAATTCACCCCTCCACTTT
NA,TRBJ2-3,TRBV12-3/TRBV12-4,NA,CASSLVSSLALHDTQYF,TGTGCCAGCAGTTTAGTCTCAAGTCTAGCCCTGCATGATACGCAGTATTTT
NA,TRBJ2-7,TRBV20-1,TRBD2,CSAPISGGIHEQYF,TGCAGTGCCCCTATAAGCGGGGGGATCCACGAGCAGTACTTC
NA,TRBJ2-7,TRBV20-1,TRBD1,CSARWDRGYEQYF,TGCAGTGCTCGCTGGGACAGGGGATATGAGCAGTACTTC
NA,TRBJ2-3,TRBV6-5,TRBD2,CASSLVGSGGPDTQYF,TGTGCCAGCAGTTTGGTAGGATCGGGGGGGCCGGATACGCAGTATTTT
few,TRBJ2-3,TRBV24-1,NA,CATSAISSTDTQYF,TGTGCCACCAGTGCCATTTCTAGCACGGATACGCAGTATTTT
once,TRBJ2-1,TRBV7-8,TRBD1,CASSTGTGVDEQFF,TGTGCCAGCAGCACCGGGACAGGGGTGGATGAGCAGTTCTTC
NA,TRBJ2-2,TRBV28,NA,CASSAWGDIQNTGELFF,TGTGCCAGCAGCGCTTGGGGGGACATACAAAACACCGGGGAGCTGTTTTTT